This T cell receptor (beta chain) emerged from a study of blood T cell repertoires in COVID-19. Overall study context: T cells, B-cell-depleted T cells, or PBMCs provided the cDNA or gDNA that served as material.

Adults between roughly 18 and 89 years of age took part from 24 US areas. Participants had their cohort set by participant-reported clinical history. Each exposed participant met a COVID-19 case in the 2 weeks preceding study entry. Assay: immunoSEQ multiplex PCR; the TCRdb copy retains only in-frame clones and omits some. Of some 180,000 clones listed, roughly 84% are singletons. This CDR3 contains 15 residues. V shed 6 bases and J shed 10 bases, with 19 bases lying between them. CDR1 SGHTA and CDR2 FQGNSA come from the germline V gene. Material: PBMCs or T cells enriched from blood (not recorded which). This receptor was identified in a woman in her twenties or thirties who had been exposed to COVID-19. This chain connects TRBV7-2 to TRBJ1-6, with D possibly matching TRBD1 (6 bases). CDR3 sequence (DNA): TGTGCCAGCAGGGTGGCACAGGGAACTCGATCACCCCTCCACTTT. Translating gives CASRVAQGTRSPLHF.